The 3 T cell receptor beta chains given below trace back to one sample, sequenced in a study of human T cells and chemical hapten exposure (dated by TCRdb to the early 2020s). The library was generated by RACE. Sequenced on a NextSeq 500. Using fastp trimming at Q25 and MiXCR clonotype assembly, TCRdb reanalyzed the public sequencing data and kept in-frame beta chains. Entries that share a CDR3 protein sequence are merged under the most common genes and DNA. Within this sample are about 350,000 distinct CDR3 sequences, with 5% to 6.5% of them counted one time only. The ten top clones hold about 8.2% of the sample. This specimen's time point label, per the study, means: pre-sensitization, week 0. The sample's treatment or condition label, decoded: therapeutic diphenylcyclopropenone sensitization with weekly scalp DPC. The sample here was whole blood, taken in connection with sensitization to the hapten diphenylcyclopropenone (DPC). The receptor source for this set is a woman younger than 35 with alopecia areata. Some clones in this sample may be carry-over from other donors' samples.

This sequence joins TRBV27 and TRBJ1-5, with a tentative D call TRBD1 (6 bases). Looked up from germline, CDR1 is MNHEY and CDR2 is SMNVEV (reference sequence). The CDR3 runs 15 residues. V lost 4 bases and J lost 2, with 12 bases in between. CDR3 amino acids: CASSWSGAGNQPQHF. The CDR3 DNA reads as TGTGCCAGCAGTTGGTCAGGGGCGGGCAATCAGCCCCAGCATTTT.

Of note for this clonotype: A much larger clone sits a single nucleotide away, making a read error possible. The chain combines TRBV4-1 with TRBJ1-1; D gene ambiguous. Per germline, CDR1 MGHRA and CDR2 YSYEKL. There are 15 residues in the CDR3. CDR3 sequence (DNA): TGCACCAGCAGCCAAGGTACGGTCTGGCCCACTGAAGCTTTCTTT. It encodes CTSSQGTVWPTEAFF.

This clonotype was seen only a few times. The gene calls are TRBV7-2 and TRBJ2-7; TRBD2 matches 7 bases. The V segment lost 5 bases and the J segment 1 base; nucleotides outside the gene matches: 8. This CDR3 is 15 amino acids long. The germline gives CDR1 SGHTA, CDR2 FQGNSA. CDR3 sequence: CASSPLAGVSYEQYF. The CDR3 coding sequence is TGTGCCAGCAGCCCCTTGGCGGGGGTTTCCTACGAGCAGTACTTC.